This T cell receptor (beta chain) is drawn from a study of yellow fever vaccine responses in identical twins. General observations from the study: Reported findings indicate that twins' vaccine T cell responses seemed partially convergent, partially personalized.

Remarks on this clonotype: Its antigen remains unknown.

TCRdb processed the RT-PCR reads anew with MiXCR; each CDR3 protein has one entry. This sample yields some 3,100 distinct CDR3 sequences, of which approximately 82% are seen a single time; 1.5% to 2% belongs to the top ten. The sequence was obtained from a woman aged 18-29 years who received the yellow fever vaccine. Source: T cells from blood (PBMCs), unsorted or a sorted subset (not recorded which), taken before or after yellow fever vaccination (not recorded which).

CDR3 sequence reads: CATSTVRLGAYEQYF. In nucleotides, the CDR3 is TGTGCCACCAGCACCGTCCGCCTGGGGGCTTACGAGCAGTACTTC. The chain is built from TRBV15 and TRBJ2-7, with D possibly matching TRBD1 (6 bases). The CDR3 runs to 15 residues. Germline values: CDR1 LNHNV, CDR2 YYDKDF (reference sequence). Trimming stripped 4 bases from V and 4 bases from J, with 17 bases between.